The 29 T cell receptor beta chains presented below share a single source sample, sequenced in a study of a mutant IDH1 vaccine in newly diagnosed glioma. The assay was immunoSEQ multiplex PCR, and TCRdb's table has in-frame clones only and misses some. The sample lists some 44,000 clones, roughly 84% occurring once. Time point indicated: week 35, safety follow-up. In every dose of vaccine, 300 ug of mutant IDH1 20-mer peptide was given alongside topical imiquimod. These receptors' antigens are unknown. This material consisted of PBMCs, taken from a glioma patient whose treatment included an IDH1 peptide vaccine. Source of these receptors: a woman in her fifties or sixties with glioma.

The rearrangement links TRBV14 to TRBJ2-4, with D perhaps given as TRBD1 or TRBD2 (5 bases each). Germline loops: CDR1 SGHDN, CDR2 FVKESK. The CDR3 runs 15 residues. V was pared by 0 bases and J by 6 bases, with 12 bases between. The CDR3: CASSQDRASGNIQYF. In DNA form, the CDR3 reads TGTGCCAGCAGCCAAGACAGGGCGAGCGGAAACATTCAGTACTTC.

This chain joins TRBV6-5 and TRBJ1-2; 8 nucleotides line up with TRBD1. CDR1 is MNHEY, CDR2 SVGAGI, per germline. This CDR3 contains 13 residues. Trimming removed 7 bases from V and 4 bases from J; junction bases left unmatched: 5. The CDR3 coding sequence is TGTGCCAGCATACGAGGACAGGGCTATGGCTACACCTTC. Encoded protein: CASIRGQGYGYTF.

This chain uses TRBV4-1 with TRBJ1-2; D is unclear. Trimming stripped 2 bases from V and 5 bases from J, with 15 bases between. The germline V gene encodes CDR1 MGHRA and CDR2 YSYEKL. The CDR3 is made up of 15 amino acids. The DNA for the CDR3 is TGCGCCAGCAGCCAATCCACAGTGATATATTATGGCTACACCTTC. Translating it yields CASSQSTVIYYGYTF.

This chain connects TRBV6-1 to TRBJ1-2; 7 nucleotides align to TRBD1. The CDR3 length is 13 residues. The germline gives CDR1 MNHNS, CDR2 SASEGT. The junction had 6 bases not matched to a gene; V was cut back by 3 bases and J by 8 bases. The CDR3 is CASSEGQSLGYTF. Written as DNA, the CDR3 is TGTGCCAGCAGTGAGGGACAGAGCCTGGGCTACACCTTC.

In DNA, the CDR3 is TGTGCCAGCAGCCAAATAGGGGGGGTAAAACAAGAGACCCAGTACTTC. Translating it yields CASSQIGGVKQETQYF. The rearrangement uses TRBV4-2 and TRBJ2-5; tentative D call: TRBD2 (7 bases). Between the trimmed V and J ends, which lost 2 bases and 2 bases, there was a span of 15 bases. The CDR3 has 16 residues. Germline CDR1 and CDR2: LGHNA and YNFKEQ.

The CDR3: CASSWGRGNHQPQHF. CDR3 bases: TGTGCCAGCAGTTGGGGCAGGGGTAACCATCAGCCCCAGCATTTT. The chain is built from TRBV27 and TRBJ1-5, with D perhaps TRBD1 (6 bases). The V and J ends lost 4 bases and 5 bases respectively, with 15 bases between them. CDR1 and CDR2 (germline): MNHEY, SMNVEV (reference sequence). The CDR3 loop spans 15 amino acids.

This chain joins TRBV2 and TRBJ2-3; D call uncertain. The CDR3 sequence is 15 residues long. Germline V gene data show CDR1 as SNHLY and CDR2 as FYNNEI. Trimming stripped 2 bases from V and 2 bases from J, with 11 bases between. CDR3 amino acids: CASSEPYGLTDTQYF. The CDR3 DNA is TGTGCCAGCAGTGAACCATACGGCCTCACAGATACGCAGTATTTT.

In DNA form, the CDR3 reads TGTGCCACCAGCCTGGGACATTTCGCATATGGCTACACCTTC. Its translation is CATSLGHFAYGYTF. The chain is built from TRBV15 and TRBJ1-2; TRBD1 might be the D (6 bases). V shed 5 bases and J shed 5 bases, with 15 bases lying between them. The CDR3 has 14 residues. Germline V CDR1 and CDR2: LNHNV, YYDKDF (reference sequence).

The chain has TRBV4-3 and TRBJ1-2; D gene unclear. Germline loops: CDR1 LGHNA, CDR2 YSLEER. The ends were cut back, 0 bases at V and 2 bases at J, with 4 bases in the middle. This CDR3 comprises 13 residues. In nucleotides, the CDR3 is TGCGCCAGCAGCCAAGAACAGAACTATGGCTACACCTTC. Encoded protein: CASSQEQNYGYTF.

This chain links TRBV4-1 with TRBJ2-5; 10 nucleotides agree with TRBD1. Per germline, CDR1 MGHRA and CDR2 YSYEKL. The CDR3 runs to 17 residues. J gave up 5 bases and V 4 bases, and 13 bases lay outside the gene matches. The CDR3 DNA sequence: TGCGCCAGCAGCCTCACCCCCCCGACAGGGGGCAAGGAGACCCAGTACTTC. This encodes CASSLTPPTGGKETQYF.

This clone has a single count. The V gene is TRBV30, the J gene TRBJ2-3, with no clear D. V lost 7 bases, J lost 2 bases, and 13 bases lay in between. The CDR3 totals 13 residues. Per the germline V gene, CDR1 is GTSNPN and CDR2 is SVGIG (reference sequence). The CDR3 DNA reads as TGTGCCTTTTCGACGGTTTCCACAGATACGCAGTATTTT. It yields the protein CAFSTVSTDTQYF.

This clone was detected only once. In DNA, the CDR3 is TGCGCCAGCAGCTTGGATAGGACAGACTATAATTCACCCCTCCACTTT. This codes for CASSLDRTDYNSPLHF. The chain uses TRBV5-1 and TRBJ1-6; TRBD1 is a possible D gene (6 bases). CDR3 size: 16 residues. Germline V gene sequence: CDR1 SGHRS, CDR2 YFSETQ. Trimming pared 0 bases from V and 3 bases from J, leaving 10 bases between.

The V gene is TRBV6-6, the J gene TRBJ1-3; D might be TRBD1 (5 bases). The CDR3 spans 13 residues. V was shortened by 6 bases and J by 2 bases, with 8 bases between the two germline ends. The germline V gene has CDR1 MNHNY and CDR2 SVGAGI (reference sequence). CDR3: CASSTGAGNTIYF. CDR3 bases: TGTGCCAGCAGCACAGGAGCTGGAAACACCATATATTTT.

This chain joins TRBV5-1 and TRBJ2-5; D is ambiguous. The CDR3 sequence is 14 residues long. Trimming cost V 0 bases and J 1 base, with 7 bases left between them. Germline CDR1 SGHRS, CDR2 YFSETQ. CDR3 amino acids: CASSLVVAQETQYF. In nucleotides, the CDR3 is TGCGCCAGCAGCTTGGTTGTCGCCCAAGAGACCCAGTACTTC.

The chain combines TRBV29-1 with TRBJ2-2; TRBD1 or TRBD2 may be the D gene (5 bases each). The V gene's germline CDR1 is SQVTM and CDR2 ANQGSEA. This CDR3 has 15 residues. Trimming cost V 7 bases and J 1 base, with 16 bases left between them. The CDR3, as DNA: TGCAGCGCTGTAACCGGGACGGTGAACACCGGGGAGCTGTTTTTT. Translation: CSAVTGTVNTGELFF.

The chain carries TRBV27 and TRBJ2-3; D possibly uses TRBD1 or TRBD2 (5 bases each). The CDR3 has 13 amino acids. Trimming removed 6 bases from V and 1 base from J, with 8 bases in between. In germline, CDR1 is MNHEY, CDR2 SMNVEV (reference sequence). The CDR3 DNA sequence: TGTGCCAGCAGGGGGACCCGCACAGATACGCAGTATTTT. It encodes CASRGTRTDTQYF.

The chain couples TRBV28 to TRBJ1-1; TRBD1 matches 10 bases. Losses at the gene ends were 6 bases for V and 7 bases for J; bases not matched to a gene: 5. In germline, CDR1 is MDHEN, CDR2 SYDVKM. The CDR3 is made up of 13 amino acids. The CDR3: CASSRQGANEAFF. The CDR3 DNA sequence: TGTGCCAGCAGCCGACAGGGGGCGAATGAAGCTTTCTTT.

This clone appeared once. The V gene is TRBV6-1, the J gene TRBJ1-1, with 7 nucleotides matching TRBD1. J was trimmed by 5 bases and V by 2 bases; bases with no gene match: 2. There are 13 residues in the CDR3. CDR1 and CDR2 (germline): MNHNS, SASEGT. CDR3 residues: CASSEHRGTEAFF. The CDR3 DNA reads TGTGCCAGCAGTGAACACAGGGGAACTGAAGCTTTCTTT.

The gene calls are TRBV7-2 and TRBJ1-5; possible D gene TRBD1, 5 bases. V dropped 9 bases and J dropped 5 bases, with 11 bases sitting between them. Germline CDR1 and CDR2: SGHTA and FQGNSA. The CDR3 is 12 residues long. The CDR3 bases are TGTGCCAGTAAACAGGACCATCAGCCCCAGCATTTT. This translates into CASKQDHQPQHF. The complete variable domain, with remaining parts taken from reference TRBV7-2 and TRBJ1-5, reads GAGVSQSPSNKVTEKGKDVELRCDPISGHTALYWYRQSLGQGLEFLIYFQGNSAPDKSGLPSDRFSAERTGGSVSTLTIQRTQQEDSAVYLCASKQDHQPQHFGDGTRLSIL.

This clone was counted once. This chain joins TRBV6-5 and TRBJ2-5; 8 bases line up with TRBD2. With V trimmed by 5 bases and J by 2 bases, 7 bases remained unmatched. Germline V lookup: CDR1 MNHEY, CDR2 SVGAGI. The CDR3 sequence is 15 residues long. The CDR3 bases are TGTGCCAGCAGTGTCTTCGGGGGGGGGCAAGAGACCCAGTACTTC. Its translation is CASSVFGGGQETQYF.

The chain has TRBV28 and TRBJ1-1; D remains unclear. Trimming pared 2 bases from V and 2 bases from J, leaving 9 bases between. Germline CDR1 MDHEN, CDR2 SYDVKM. CDR3 size: 14 residues. CDR3 protein: CASSLSLRNTEAFF. Written as DNA, the CDR3 is TGTGCCAGCAGTTTAAGTCTCAGAAACACTGAAGCTTTCTTT.

The chain employs TRBV14 and TRBJ2-2, with D tentatively TRBD1 (5 bases). Deletions cut 5 bases from V and 5 bases from J, with 9 bases between. There are 13 residues in the CDR3. CDR1 is SGHDN, CDR2 FVKESK, per germline. CDR3 bases: TGTGCCAGCAGCGGACACCCGACCGGGGAGCTGTTTTTT. It translates to CASSGHPTGELFF. The full variable domain, in which reference TRBV14 and TRBJ2-2 provide the parts outside the CDR3, is EAGVTQFPSHSVIEKGQTVTLRCDPISGHDNLYWYRRVMGKEIKFLLHFVKESKQDESGMPNNRFLAERTGGTYSTLKVQPAELEDSGVYFCASSGHPTGELFFGEGSRLTVL.

The gene calls are TRBV4-1 and TRBJ1-5; 8 bases match TRBD1. J gave up 0 bases and V 3 bases, and 1 base lay outside the gene matches. CDR3 length: 15 amino acids. Germline CDR1 and CDR2: MGHRA and YSYEKL. This CDR3 is CASSQGQDSNQPQHF. The CDR3 DNA follows: TGCGCCAGCAGCCAGGGACAGGATAGCAATCAGCCCCAGCATTTT.

The chain is built from TRBV4-2 and TRBJ2-7, with 7 bases fitting TRBD1. Losses at the gene ends were 0 bases for V and 4 bases for J; bases not matched to a gene: 0. Germline lookup yields CDR1 LGHNA and CDR2 YNFKEQ. This CDR3 contains 13 residues. CDR3 loop: CASSQEQGYEQYF. In nucleotides, the CDR3 is TGTGCCAGCAGCCAAGAACAGGGGTACGAGCAGTACTTC.

The genes are TRBV10-2 and TRBJ1-2; maybe TRBD1 (5 bases). The CDR3 has 13 residues. Germline lookup yields CDR1 WSHSY and CDR2 SAAADI. V was shortened by 2 bases and J by 2 bases, with 6 bases between the two germline ends. The CDR3 DNA sequence: TGCGCCAGCAGTGAGAACAGGAACTATGGCTACACCTTC. Translating it yields CASSENRNYGYTF.

The rearrangement joins TRBV4-1 to TRBJ2-2, with D maybe TRBD1 (5 bases). This CDR3 is built from 15 residues. CDR1 and CDR2 from the germline V gene are MGHRA and YSYEKL. The V and J ends lost 1 base and 6 bases respectively, with 12 bases between them. CDR3 loop: CASSQAQGEAGELFF. The CDR3 DNA sequence: TGCGCCAGCAGCCAAGCTCAGGGTGAGGCCGGGGAGCTGTTTTTT.

The genes are TRBV28 and TRBJ1-2, with unresolved D. The CDR3 runs 11 residues. Trimming left V 6 bases short and J 5 bases short, with 7 bases between. Germline V gene sequence: CDR1 MDHEN, CDR2 SYDVKM. The CDR3 here is CASRAGYGYTF. In DNA form, the CDR3 reads TGTGCCAGCAGAGCAGGATATGGCTACACCTTC.

The chain combines TRBV7-2 with TRBJ2-7; possibly TRBD1 or TRBD2 for D (6 bases each). Germline V lookup: CDR1 SGHTA, CDR2 FQGNSA. Trimming cost V 0 bases and J 2 bases, with 14 bases left between them. The CDR3 loop spans 16 amino acids. The CDR3 loop is CASSLARSGAAYEQYF. DNA for the CDR3: TGTGCCAGCAGCTTAGCGAGGTCGGGGGCCGCCTACGAGCAGTACTTC. Looking up the rest from reference TRBV7-2 and TRBJ2-7 gives the full variable domain: GAGVSQSPSNKVTEKGKDVELRCDPISGHTALYWYRQSLGQGLEFLIYFQGNSAPDKSGLPSDRFSAERTGGSVSTLTIQRTQQEDSAVYLCASSLARSGAAYEQYFGPGTRLTVT.

The chain combines TRBV5-1 with TRBJ2-7; 7 positions agree with TRBD1. The CDR3 is 14 amino acids. Per germline, CDR1 SGHRS and CDR2 YFSETQ. V shed 5 bases and J 0 bases; nucleotides not matched to a gene: 5. The CDR3 DNA follows: TGCGCCAGCAGATTACAGGGGTCCTCCTACGAGCAGTACTTC. Its protein is CASRLQGSSYEQYF.